These 19 T cell receptor beta chains originate from one sample sequenced in a study of shared clonotypes between healthy human individuals. Only in-frame clones appear in the TCRdb table, and some are missing; sequencing was by immunoSEQ multiplex PCR. Of more than 450,000 clones listed, about four fifths are singletons. The sequenced sample consisted of PBMCs. All receptors derive from a woman aged 40-49 years in good health. Some clones in this sample may be carry-over from other donors' samples.

The rearrangement joins TRBV7-2 to TRBJ2-1, with 10 nucleotides matching TRBD2. V gave up 0 bases and J gave up 10 bases; unmatched junction bases: 15. Per the germline V gene, CDR1 is SGHTA and CDR2 is FQGNSA. The CDR3 contains 18 residues. The CDR3 coding sequence is TGTGCCAGCAGCTTAGCCCGTCGGGCTAGCGGGAGTCGGGGGGAGCAGTTCTTC. Translation gives CASSLARRASGSRGEQFF.

This CDR3 reads CASSAPGFDEAFF. CDR3 sequence (DNA): TGTGCCAGCAGCGCCCCGGGGTTCGACGAAGCTTTCTTT. The V and J genes are TRBV25-1 and TRBJ1-1; no clear D gene. This CDR3 contains 13 residues. Germline V CDR1 and CDR2: MGHDK, SYGVNS. V was shortened by 6 bases and J by 8 bases, with 16 bases between the two germline ends.

J is TRBJ1-1 and V is TRBV4-1, with no clear D. Germline-derived CDR1 and CDR2 are MGHRA and YSYEKL. Between the trimmed V and J ends, which lost 2 bases and 0 bases, there was a span of 4 bases. CDR3 length equals 13 residues. CDR3 in amino acids: CASSQLMNTEAFF. The CDR3 region has the DNA TGCGCCAGCAGCCAACTAATGAACACTGAAGCTTTCTTT.

The chain has TRBV7-2 and TRBJ2-7; the match to TRBD2 covers 8 bases. The CDR3 totals 14 residues. The V gene's germline CDR1 is SGHTA and CDR2 FQGNSA. V was pared by 5 bases and J by 2 bases, with 5 bases of the junction left unmatched. The CDR3 is CASSHPGLAYEQYF. DNA of the CDR3: TGTGCCAGCAGCCACCCGGGACTAGCCTACGAGCAGTACTTC. The whole variable domain, remainder taken from reference TRBV7-2 and TRBJ2-7, is GAGVSQSPSNKVTEKGKDVELRCDPISGHTALYWYRQSLGQGLEFLIYFQGNSAPDKSGLPSDRFSAERTGGSVSTLTIQRTQQEDSAVYLCASSHPGLAYEQYFGPGTRLTVT.

The chain is built from TRBV28 and TRBJ2-2; 7 bases are a match to TRBD1. Germline CDR1 and CDR2: MDHEN and SYDVKM. J lost 2 bases, V lost 5 bases, and 8 bases had no gene match. The length of the CDR3 is 16 residues. CDR3 protein: CASSIHRGRNTGELFF. CDR3 DNA: TGTGCCAGCAGTATTCACAGGGGAAGAAACACCGGGGAGCTGTTTTTT.

The rearrangement joins TRBV19 to TRBJ1-3; no clear D. The V gene's germline CDR1 is LNHDA and CDR2 SQIVND (reference sequence). V was clipped by 6 bases and J by 0 bases, with 12 bases between them. This CDR3 is built from 15 residues. The CDR3 region has the DNA TGTGCCAGTAGAAAACAGAGAAGCTCTGGAAACACCATATATTTT. This translates into CASRKQRSSGNTIYF.

V is TRBV29-1 and J is TRBJ2-3; 11 nucleotides line up with TRBD2. The CDR3 has 15 residues. The V gene end was trimmed by 5 bases and the J gene end by 2 bases; junction bases not matched to a gene: 6. Germline CDR1 is SQVTM and CDR2 is ANQGSEA. The CDR3 sequence is CSVRGLAGFTDTQYF. For the CDR3, the DNA is TGCAGCGTTCGCGGACTAGCGGGTTTCACAGATACGCAGTATTTT.

This clone was seen only once. CDR3 sequence: CAISESLAVRLFF. CDR3 bases: TGTGCCATCAGTGAGTCCTTGGCAGTCAGACTGTTTTTT. The chain links TRBV10-3 to TRBJ1-4; D remains unclear. This CDR3 spans 13 amino acids. Trimming took off 0 bases at V and 13 bases at J, with 12 bases between the two ends. Germline assignment: CDR1 ENHRY and CDR2 SYGVKD.

The V gene is TRBV7-9, the J gene TRBJ2-5, with 8 bases matching TRBD2. The germline gives CDR1 SEHNR, CDR2 FQNEAQ (reference sequence). Losses at the gene ends were 6 bases for V and 4 bases for J; bases not matched to a gene: 13. The CDR3 covers 16 residues. CDR3 DNA: TGTGCCAGCAGACAGCGCCCCGGGGGGGCGAGAGAGACCCAGTACTTC. Encoded protein: CASRQRPGGARETQYF. The full variable domain, in which reference TRBV7-9 and TRBJ2-5 provide the parts outside the CDR3, is DTGVSQNPRHKITKRGQNVTFRCDPISEHNRLYWYRQTLGQGPEFLTYFQNEAQLEKSRLLSDRFSAERPKGSFSTLEIQRTEQGDSAMYLCASRQRPGGARETQYFGPGTRLLVL.

V usage is TRBV27 and J usage is TRBJ2-7; no definite D call. Between the trimmed V and J ends, which lost 4 bases and 3 bases, there was a span of 10 bases. Germline assignment: CDR1 MNHEY and CDR2 SMNVEV (reference sequence). CDR3 length equals 13 residues. The CDR3 coding sequence is TGTGCCAGCAGTTCAGGTGGCGGCTACGAGCAGTACTTC. Protein: CASSSGGGYEQYF.

The chain combines TRBV21-1 with TRBJ1-2; the table's TRBD1 call for D was not verified on the DNA. TRBV21-1 is shown as a pseudogene. The CDR3 contains 18 residues. CDR3 nucleotides: TGTGCCAGCAGCCAATCAATGAGGACAGGGGGCTTGGACTATGGCTACACCTTC. Translation: CASSQSMRTGGLDYGYTF.

The chain uses TRBV6-5 and TRBJ1-2; D gene ambiguous. Looked up from germline, CDR1 is MNHEY and CDR2 is SVGAGI. V dropped 6 bases and J dropped 1 base, with 15 bases sitting between them. This CDR3 region has 15 residues. The CDR3 DNA reads TGTGCCAGCAGCCCCGTTACGGCGATTAACTATGGCTACACCTTC. Protein product: CASSPVTAINYGYTF.

The CDR3 loop is CASSLGVGPYNEQFF. The CDR3 region has the DNA TGTGCCAGCAGCTTAGGGGTGGGACCCTACAATGAGCAGTTCTTC. The rearrangement joins TRBV7-2 to TRBJ2-1; D is tentatively TRBD1 or TRBD2 (5 bases each). Between the trimmed V and J ends, which lost 1 base and 2 bases, there was a span of 9 bases. Per germline, CDR1 SGHTA and CDR2 FQGNSA. This CDR3 comprises 15 residues.

The rearrangement uses TRBV30 and TRBJ2-1; D possibly corresponds to TRBD1 (5 bases). The CDR3 consists of 16 residues. Germline CDR1 and CDR2: GTSNPN and SVGIG (reference sequence). Trimming took off 4 bases at V and 3 bases at J, with 19 bases between the two ends. The CDR3 DNA sequence: TGTGCCTGGACCGACAGTGGGGCAGGAAGCTACAATGAGCAGTTCTTC. As protein: CAWTDSGAGSYNEQFF.

The CDR3 here is CASSSPSNTGELFF. DNA for the CDR3: TGTGCCAGCAGCTCCCCCTCGAACACCGGGGAGCTGTTTTTT. V and J are TRBV5-4 and TRBJ2-2; D is unresolved. V was shortened by 3 bases and J by 0 bases, with 6 bases between the two germline ends. The CDR3 length is 14 residues. Germline values: CDR1 SGHNT, CDR2 YYREEE (reference sequence).

This chain's CDR3 is CASSQGGIYGYTF. The CDR3 DNA sequence: TGTGCCAGCAGCCAAGGGGGAATCTATGGCTACACCTTC. The V call is TRBV6-5, the J call TRBJ1-2, with a tentative D call TRBD1 (6 bases). The CDR3 is 13 amino acids. The germline V and J ends were trimmed by 6 bases and 4 bases, with 12 bases remaining between them. Germline V gene sequence: CDR1 MNHEY, CDR2 SVGAGI.

The rearrangement uses TRBV7-2 and TRBJ1-4, with a weak D call TRBD1 (5 bases). V lost 1 base and J lost 10, with 10 bases in between. The CDR3 is made up of 13 amino acids. Germline-derived CDR1 and CDR2 are SGHTA and FQGNSA. The CDR3 DNA reads TGTGCCAGCAGCTTAGTCAGGGAACGAAAACTGTTTTTT. Its translation is CASSLVRERKLFF.

The rearrangement joins TRBV29-1 to TRBJ2-7; D might be TRBD2 (6 bases). The V and J ends lost 4 bases and 6 bases respectively, with 13 bases between them. The CDR3 contains 12 residues. Germline V CDR1 and CDR2: SQVTM, ANQGSEA. In nucleotides, the CDR3 is TGCAGCGTTGTCGAGGCGGGGAGCGAGCAGTACTTC. It encodes CSVVEAGSEQYF.

This rearrangement joins TRBV6-6 to TRBJ1-1; D is ambiguous. The germline V and J ends were trimmed by 8 bases and 1 base, with 11 bases remaining between them. The CDR3 runs to 13 residues. The germline V gene encodes CDR1 MNHNY and CDR2 SVGAGI (reference sequence). CDR3: CASGTGSNTEAFF. CDR3 DNA sequence: TGTGCCAGCGGTACGGGCTCGAACACTGAAGCTTTCTTT.